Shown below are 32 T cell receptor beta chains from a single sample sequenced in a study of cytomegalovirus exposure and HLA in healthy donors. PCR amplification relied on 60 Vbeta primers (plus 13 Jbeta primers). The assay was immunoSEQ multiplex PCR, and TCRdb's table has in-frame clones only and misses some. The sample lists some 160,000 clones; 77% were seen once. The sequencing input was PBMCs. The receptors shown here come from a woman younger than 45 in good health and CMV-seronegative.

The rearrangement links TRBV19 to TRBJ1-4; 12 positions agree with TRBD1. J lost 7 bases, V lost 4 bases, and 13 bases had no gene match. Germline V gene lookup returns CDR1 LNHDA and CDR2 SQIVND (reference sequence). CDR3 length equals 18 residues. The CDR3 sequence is CASSTGTGGSVRSEKLFF. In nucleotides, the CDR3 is TGTGCCAGTAGTACCGGGACAGGGGGCTCCGTGCGGAGTGAAAAACTGTTTTTT.

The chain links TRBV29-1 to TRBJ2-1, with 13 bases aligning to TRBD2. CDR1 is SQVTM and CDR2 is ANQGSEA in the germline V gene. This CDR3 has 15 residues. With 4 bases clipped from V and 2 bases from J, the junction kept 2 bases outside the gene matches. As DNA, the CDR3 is TGCAGCGTTGCGGGACTAGCGGGGACCTACAATGAGCAGTTCTTC. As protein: CSVAGLAGTYNEQFF.

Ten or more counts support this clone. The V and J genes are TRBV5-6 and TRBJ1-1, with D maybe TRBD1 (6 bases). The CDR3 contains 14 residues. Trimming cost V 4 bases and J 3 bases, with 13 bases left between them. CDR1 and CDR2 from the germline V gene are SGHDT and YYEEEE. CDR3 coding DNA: TGTGCCAGCAGCGCTCTGGGGGCGGACACTGAAGCTTTCTTT. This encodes CASSALGADTEAFF.

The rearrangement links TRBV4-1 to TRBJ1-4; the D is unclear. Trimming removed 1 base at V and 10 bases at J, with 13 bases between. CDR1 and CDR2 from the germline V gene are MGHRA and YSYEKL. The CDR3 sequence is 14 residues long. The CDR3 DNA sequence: TGCGCCAGCAGCCAAGGGGCCGCGGGAGTAAAACTGTTTTTT. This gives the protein CASSQGAAGVKLFF.

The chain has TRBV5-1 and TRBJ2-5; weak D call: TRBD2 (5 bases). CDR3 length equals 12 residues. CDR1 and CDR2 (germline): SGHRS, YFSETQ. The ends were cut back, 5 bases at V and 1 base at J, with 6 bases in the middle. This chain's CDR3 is CASSSVQETQYF. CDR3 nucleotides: TGCGCCAGCAGTAGCGTCCAAGAGACCCAGTACTTC.

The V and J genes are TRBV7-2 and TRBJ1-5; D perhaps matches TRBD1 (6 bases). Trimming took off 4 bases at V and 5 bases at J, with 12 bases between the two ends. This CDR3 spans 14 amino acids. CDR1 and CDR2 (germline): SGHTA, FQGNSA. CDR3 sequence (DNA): TGTGCCAGCAGCTACCAACAGGGCGATCAGCCCCAGCATTTT. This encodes CASSYQQGDQPQHF.

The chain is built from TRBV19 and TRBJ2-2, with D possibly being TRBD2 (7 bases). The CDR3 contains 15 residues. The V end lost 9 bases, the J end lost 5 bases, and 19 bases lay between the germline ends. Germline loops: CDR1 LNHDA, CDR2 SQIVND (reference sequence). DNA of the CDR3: TGTGCCAGCGCGATCCGGGGGGCGCTGACCGGGGAGCTGTTTTTT. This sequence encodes CASAIRGALTGELFF.

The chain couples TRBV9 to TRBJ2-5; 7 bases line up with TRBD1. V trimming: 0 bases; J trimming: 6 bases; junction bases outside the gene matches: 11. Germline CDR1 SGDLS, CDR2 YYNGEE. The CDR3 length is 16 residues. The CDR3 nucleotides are TGTGCCAGCAGCGTAGCTCTTACAGGGGCGACGAAGACCCAGTACTTC. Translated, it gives CASSVALTGATKTQYF.

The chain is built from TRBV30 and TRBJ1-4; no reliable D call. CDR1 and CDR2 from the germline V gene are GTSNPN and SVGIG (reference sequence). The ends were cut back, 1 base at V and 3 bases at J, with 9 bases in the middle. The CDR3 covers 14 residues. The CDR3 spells CAWSASRSNEKLFF. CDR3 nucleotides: TGTGCCTGGAGTGCATCGAGGTCTAATGAAAAACTGTTTTTT.

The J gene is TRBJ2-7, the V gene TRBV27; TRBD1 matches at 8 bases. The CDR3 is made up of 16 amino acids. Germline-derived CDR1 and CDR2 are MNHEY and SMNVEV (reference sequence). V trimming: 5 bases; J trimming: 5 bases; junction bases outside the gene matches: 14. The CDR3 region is CASSPVTGTGHHEQYF. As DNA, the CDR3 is TGTGCCAGCAGTCCAGTTACGGGGACAGGTCACCACGAGCAGTACTTC.

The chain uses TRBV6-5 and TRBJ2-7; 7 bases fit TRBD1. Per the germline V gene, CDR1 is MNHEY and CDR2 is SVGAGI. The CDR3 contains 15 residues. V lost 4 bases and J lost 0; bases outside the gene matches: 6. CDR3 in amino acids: CASSSFRDSSYEQYF. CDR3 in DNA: TGTGCCAGCAGTTCCTTTCGGGACAGCTCCTACGAGCAGTACTTC.

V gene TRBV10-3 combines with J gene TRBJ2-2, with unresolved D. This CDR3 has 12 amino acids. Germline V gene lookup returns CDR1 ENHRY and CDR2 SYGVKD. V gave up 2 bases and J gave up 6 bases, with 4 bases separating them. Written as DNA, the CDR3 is TGTGCCATCAGTGAGGTAGCCGGGGAGCTGTTTTTT. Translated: CAISEVAGELFF.

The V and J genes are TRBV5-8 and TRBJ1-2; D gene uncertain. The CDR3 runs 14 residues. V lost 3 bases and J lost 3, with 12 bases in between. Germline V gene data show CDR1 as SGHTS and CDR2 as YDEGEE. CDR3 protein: CASSSGREYYGYTF. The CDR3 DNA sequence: TGTGCCAGCAGCTCAGGACGGGAATACTATGGCTACACCTTC.

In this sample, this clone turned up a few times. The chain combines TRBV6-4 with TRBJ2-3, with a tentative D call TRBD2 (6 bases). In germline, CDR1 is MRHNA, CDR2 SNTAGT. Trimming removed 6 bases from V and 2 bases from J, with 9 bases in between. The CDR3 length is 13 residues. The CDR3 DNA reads TGTGCCAGCAGCCGGGAGTACACAGATACGCAGTATTTT. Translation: CASSREYTDTQYF.

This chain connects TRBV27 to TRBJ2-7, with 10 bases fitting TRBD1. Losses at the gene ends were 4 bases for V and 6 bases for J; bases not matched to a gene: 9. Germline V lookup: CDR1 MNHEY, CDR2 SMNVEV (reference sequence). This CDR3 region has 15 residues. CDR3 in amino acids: CASSYSGTGAFEQYF. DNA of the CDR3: TGTGCCAGCAGTTATAGTGGGACAGGGGCATTCGAGCAGTACTTC.

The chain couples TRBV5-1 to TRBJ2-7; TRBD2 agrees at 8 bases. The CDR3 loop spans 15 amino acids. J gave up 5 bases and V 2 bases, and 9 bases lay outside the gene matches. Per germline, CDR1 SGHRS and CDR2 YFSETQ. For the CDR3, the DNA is TGCGCCAGCAGCTTAGTTCGGGAGGGGAACAACGAGCAGTACTTC. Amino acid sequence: CASSLVREGNNEQYF.

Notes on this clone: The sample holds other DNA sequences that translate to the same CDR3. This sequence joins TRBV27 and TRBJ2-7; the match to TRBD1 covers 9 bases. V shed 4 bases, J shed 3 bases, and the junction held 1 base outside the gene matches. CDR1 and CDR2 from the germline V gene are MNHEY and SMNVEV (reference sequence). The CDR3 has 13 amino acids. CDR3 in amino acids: CASSSGQGYEQYF. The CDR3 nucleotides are TGTGCCAGCAGTTCGGGACAGGGCTACGAGCAGTACTTC.

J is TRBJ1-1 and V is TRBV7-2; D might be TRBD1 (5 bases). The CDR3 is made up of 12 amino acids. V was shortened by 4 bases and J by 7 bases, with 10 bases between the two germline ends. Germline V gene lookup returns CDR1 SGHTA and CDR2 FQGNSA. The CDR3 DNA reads TGTGCCAGCAGCTCCCCGGGGGGTGAAGCTTTCTTT. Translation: CASSSPGGEAFF.

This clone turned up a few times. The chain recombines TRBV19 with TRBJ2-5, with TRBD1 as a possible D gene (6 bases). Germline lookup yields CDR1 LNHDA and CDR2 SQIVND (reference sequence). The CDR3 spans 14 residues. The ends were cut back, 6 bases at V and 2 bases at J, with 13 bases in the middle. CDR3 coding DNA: TGTGCCAGTAGCTCCGCAGGGGTGCAAGAGACCCAGTACTTC. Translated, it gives CASSSAGVQETQYF.

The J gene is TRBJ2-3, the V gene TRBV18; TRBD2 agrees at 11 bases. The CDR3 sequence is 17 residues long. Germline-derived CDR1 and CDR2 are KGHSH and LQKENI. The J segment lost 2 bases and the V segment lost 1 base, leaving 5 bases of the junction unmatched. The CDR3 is CASSPLTSGSTTDTQYF. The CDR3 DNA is TGTGCCAGCTCACCACTCACTAGCGGGAGCACCACAGATACGCAGTATTTT.

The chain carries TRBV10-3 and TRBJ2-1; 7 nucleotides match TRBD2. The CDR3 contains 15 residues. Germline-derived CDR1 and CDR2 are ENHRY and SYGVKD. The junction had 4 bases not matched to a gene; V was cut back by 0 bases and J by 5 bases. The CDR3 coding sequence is TGTGCCATCAGTGAGTCGGTACTAGCGCACAATGAGCAGTTCTTC. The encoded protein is CAISESVLAHNEQFF.

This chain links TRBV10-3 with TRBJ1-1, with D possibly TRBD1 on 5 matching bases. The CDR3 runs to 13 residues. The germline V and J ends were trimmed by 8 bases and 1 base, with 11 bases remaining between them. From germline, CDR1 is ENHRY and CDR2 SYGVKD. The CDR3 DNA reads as TGTGCCATCGGACACAGGACGAACACTGAAGCTTTCTTT. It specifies CAIGHRTNTEAFF.

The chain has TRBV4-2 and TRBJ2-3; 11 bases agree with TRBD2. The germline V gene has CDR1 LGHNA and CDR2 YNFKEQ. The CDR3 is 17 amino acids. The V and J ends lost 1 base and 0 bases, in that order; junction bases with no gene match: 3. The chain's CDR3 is CASSQALAGGSTDTQYF. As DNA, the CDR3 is TGTGCCAGCAGCCAAGCCCTAGCGGGAGGTAGCACAGATACGCAGTATTTT.

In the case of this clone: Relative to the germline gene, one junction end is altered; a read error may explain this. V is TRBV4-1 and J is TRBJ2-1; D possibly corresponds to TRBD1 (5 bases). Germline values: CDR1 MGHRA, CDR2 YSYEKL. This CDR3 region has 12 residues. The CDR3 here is CASSPESRGILF. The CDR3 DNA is TGCGCCAGCAGCCCCGAATCTAGGGGTATACTCTTC.

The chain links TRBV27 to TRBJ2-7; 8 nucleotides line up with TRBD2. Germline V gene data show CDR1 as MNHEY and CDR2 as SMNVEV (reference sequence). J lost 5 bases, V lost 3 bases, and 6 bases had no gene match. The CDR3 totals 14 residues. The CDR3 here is CASSLTGTRNEQYF. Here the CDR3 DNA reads TGTGCCAGCAGTTTGACCGGGACTAGGAACGAGCAGTACTTC.

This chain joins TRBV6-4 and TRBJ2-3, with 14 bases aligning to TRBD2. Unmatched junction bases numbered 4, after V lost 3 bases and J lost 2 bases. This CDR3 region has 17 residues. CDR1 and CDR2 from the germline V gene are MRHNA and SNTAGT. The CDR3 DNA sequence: TGTGCCAGCAGTGAGTGGACTAGCGGGGGGTCCACAGATACGCAGTATTTT. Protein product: CASSEWTSGGSTDTQYF.

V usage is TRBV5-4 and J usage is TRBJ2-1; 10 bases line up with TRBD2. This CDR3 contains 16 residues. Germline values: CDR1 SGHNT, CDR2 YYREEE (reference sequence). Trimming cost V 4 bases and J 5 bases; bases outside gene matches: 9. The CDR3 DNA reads TGTGCCAGCAGCCCTAGCGGGGGAACTCTTAACAATGAGCAGTTCTTC. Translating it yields CASSPSGGTLNNEQFF. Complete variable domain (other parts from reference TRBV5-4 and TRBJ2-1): ETGVTQSPTHLIKTRGQQVTLRCSSQSGHNTVSWYQQALGQGPQFIFQYYREEENGRGNFPPRFSGLQFPNYSSELNVNALELDDSALYLCASSPSGGTLNNEQFFGPGTRLTVL.

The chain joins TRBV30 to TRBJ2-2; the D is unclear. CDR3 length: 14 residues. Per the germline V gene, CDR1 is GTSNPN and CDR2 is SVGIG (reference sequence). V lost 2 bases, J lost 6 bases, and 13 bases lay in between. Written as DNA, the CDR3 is TGTGCCTGGAGTCCCAACTGGAGCGCCGGGGAGCTGTTTTTT. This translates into CAWSPNWSAGELFF.

CDR3 nucleotide sequence: TGCGCCAGCAGCCAGGGGGCATACGAGCAGTACTTC. Translated: CASSQGAYEQYF. The V call is TRBV5-1, the J call TRBJ2-7, with 8 positions matching TRBD1. The CDR3 contains 12 residues. Germline values: CDR1 SGHRS, CDR2 YFSETQ. The V segment lost 4 bases and the J segment 4 bases; nucleotides outside the gene matches: 1.

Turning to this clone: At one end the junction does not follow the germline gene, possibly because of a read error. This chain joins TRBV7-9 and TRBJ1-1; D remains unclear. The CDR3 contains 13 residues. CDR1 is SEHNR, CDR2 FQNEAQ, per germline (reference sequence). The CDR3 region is CSSSLGLDTEAFF. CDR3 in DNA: TGTTCCAGCAGCTTGGGCCTGGACACTGAAGCTTTCTTT. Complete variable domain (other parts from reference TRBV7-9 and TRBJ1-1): DTGVSQNPRHKITKRGQNVTFRCDPISEHNRLYWYRQTLGQGPEFLTYFQNEAQLEKSRLLSDRFSAERPKGSFSTLEIQRTEQGDSAMYLCSSSLGLDTEAFFGQGTRLTVV.

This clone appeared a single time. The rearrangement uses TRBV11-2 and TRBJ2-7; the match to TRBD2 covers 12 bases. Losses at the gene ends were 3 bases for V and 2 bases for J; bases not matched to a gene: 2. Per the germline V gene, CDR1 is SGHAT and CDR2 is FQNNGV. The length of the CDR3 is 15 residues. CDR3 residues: CASSLTSGSAYEQYF. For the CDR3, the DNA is TGTGCCAGCAGCTTGACTAGCGGGAGCGCCTACGAGCAGTACTTC.

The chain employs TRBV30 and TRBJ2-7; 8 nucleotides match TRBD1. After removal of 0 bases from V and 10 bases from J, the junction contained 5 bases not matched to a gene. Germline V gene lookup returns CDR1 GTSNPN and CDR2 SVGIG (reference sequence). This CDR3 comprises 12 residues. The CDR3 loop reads CAWSVHDRGQYF. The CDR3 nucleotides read TGTGCCTGGAGTGTACACGACAGGGGCCAGTACTTC.